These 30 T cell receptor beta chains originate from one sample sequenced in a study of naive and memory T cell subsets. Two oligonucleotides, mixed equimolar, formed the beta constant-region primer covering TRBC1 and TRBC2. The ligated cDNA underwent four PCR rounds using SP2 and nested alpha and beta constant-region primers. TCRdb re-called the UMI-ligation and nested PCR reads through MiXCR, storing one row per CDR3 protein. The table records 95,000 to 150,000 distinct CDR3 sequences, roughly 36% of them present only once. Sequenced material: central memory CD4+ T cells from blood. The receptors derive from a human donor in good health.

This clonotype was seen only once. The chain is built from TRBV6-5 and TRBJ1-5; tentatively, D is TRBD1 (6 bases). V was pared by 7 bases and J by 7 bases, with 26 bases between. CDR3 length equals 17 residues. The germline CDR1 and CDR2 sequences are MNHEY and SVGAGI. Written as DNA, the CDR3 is TGTGCCAGCAACTTCTGGAGCCCTCGGGGGCCAATACAGCCCCAGCATTTT. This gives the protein CASNFWSPRGPIQPQHF.

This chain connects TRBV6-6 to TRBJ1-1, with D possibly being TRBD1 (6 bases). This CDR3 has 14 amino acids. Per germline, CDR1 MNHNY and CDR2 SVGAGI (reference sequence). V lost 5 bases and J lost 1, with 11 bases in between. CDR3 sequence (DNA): TGTGCCAGCAGTGACGGGACATCGAACACTGAAGCTTTCTTT. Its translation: CASSDGTSNTEAFF.

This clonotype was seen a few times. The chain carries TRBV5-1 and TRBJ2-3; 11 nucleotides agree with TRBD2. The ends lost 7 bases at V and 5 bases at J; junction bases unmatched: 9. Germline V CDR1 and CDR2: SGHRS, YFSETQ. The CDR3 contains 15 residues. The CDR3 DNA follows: TGCGCCAGCGGGCTAGCGGGAGGCCGAGTAGATACGCAGTATTTT. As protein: CASGLAGGRVDTQYF.

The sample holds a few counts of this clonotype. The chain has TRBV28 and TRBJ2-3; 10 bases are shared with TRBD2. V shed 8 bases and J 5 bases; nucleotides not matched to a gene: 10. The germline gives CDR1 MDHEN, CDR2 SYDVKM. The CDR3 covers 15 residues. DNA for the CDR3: TGTGCCAGCGGGCTAGCGGGAGAATCCAGAGATACGCAGTATTTT. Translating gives CASGLAGESRDTQYF. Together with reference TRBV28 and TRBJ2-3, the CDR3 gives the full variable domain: DVKVTQSSRYLVKRTGEKVFLECVQDMDHENMFWYRQDPGLGLRLIYFSYDVKMKEKGDIPEGYSVSREKKERFSLILESASTNQTSMYLCASGLAGESRDTQYFGPGTRLTVL.

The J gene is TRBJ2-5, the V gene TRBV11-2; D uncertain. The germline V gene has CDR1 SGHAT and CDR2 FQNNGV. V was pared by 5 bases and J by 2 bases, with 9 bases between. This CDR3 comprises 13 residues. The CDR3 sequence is CASSRGVQETQYF. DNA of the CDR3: TGTGCCAGCAGCCGCGGAGTACAAGAGACCCAGTACTTC.

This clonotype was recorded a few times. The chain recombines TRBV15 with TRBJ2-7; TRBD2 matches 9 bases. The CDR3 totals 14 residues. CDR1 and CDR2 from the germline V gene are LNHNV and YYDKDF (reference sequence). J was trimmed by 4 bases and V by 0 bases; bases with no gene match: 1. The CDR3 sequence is CATSRELAGYEQYF. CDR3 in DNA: TGTGCCACCAGCAGAGAGCTAGCGGGATACGAGCAGTACTTC.

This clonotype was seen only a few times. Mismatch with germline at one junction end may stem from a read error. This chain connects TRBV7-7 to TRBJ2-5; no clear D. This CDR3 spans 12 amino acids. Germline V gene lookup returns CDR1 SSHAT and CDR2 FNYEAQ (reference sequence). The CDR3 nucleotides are TGTGCTAGCAGCTCGGGTTCGGAGACCCAGTACTTC. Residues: CASSSGSETQYF.

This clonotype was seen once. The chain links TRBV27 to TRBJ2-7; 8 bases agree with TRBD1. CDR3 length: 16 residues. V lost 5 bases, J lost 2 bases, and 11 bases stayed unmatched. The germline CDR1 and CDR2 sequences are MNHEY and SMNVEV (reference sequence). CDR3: CASSARTGPPPYEQYF. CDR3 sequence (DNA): TGTGCCAGCAGTGCACGGACAGGGCCGCCCCCCTACGAGCAGTACTTC.

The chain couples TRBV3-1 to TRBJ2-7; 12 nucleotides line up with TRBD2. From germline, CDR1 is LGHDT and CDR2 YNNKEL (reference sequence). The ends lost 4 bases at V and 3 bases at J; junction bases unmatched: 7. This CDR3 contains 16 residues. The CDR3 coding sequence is TGTGCCAGCAGCCGGGCACTAGCGGGAGGCTTCTACGAGCAGTACTTC. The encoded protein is CASSRALAGGFYEQYF.

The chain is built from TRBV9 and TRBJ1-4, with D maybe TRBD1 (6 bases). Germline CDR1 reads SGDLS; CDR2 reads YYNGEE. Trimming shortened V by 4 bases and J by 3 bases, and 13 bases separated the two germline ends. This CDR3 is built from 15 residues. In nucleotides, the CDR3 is TGTGCCAGCAGCCCCCAGGGGTGGCCTAATGAAAAACTGTTTTTT. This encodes CASSPQGWPNEKLFF. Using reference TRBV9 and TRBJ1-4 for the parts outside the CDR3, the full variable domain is DSGVTQTPKHLITATGQRVTLRCSPRSGDLSVYWYQQSLDQGLQFLIQYYNGEERAKGNILERFSAQQFPDLHSELNLSSLELGDSALYFCASSPQGWPNEKLFFGSGTQLSVL.

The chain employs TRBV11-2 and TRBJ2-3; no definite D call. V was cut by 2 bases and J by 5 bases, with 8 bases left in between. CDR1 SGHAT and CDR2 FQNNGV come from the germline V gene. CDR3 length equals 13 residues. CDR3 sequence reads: CASSLNSIDTQYF. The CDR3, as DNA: TGTGCCAGCAGCTTAAACTCGATAGATACGCAGTATTTT.

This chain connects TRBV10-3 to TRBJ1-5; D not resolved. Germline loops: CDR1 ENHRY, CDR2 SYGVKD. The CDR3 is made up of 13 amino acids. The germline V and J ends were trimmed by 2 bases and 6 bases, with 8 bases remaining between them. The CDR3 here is CAISERGIQPQHF. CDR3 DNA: TGTGCCATCAGTGAGAGAGGGATTCAGCCCCAGCATTTT.

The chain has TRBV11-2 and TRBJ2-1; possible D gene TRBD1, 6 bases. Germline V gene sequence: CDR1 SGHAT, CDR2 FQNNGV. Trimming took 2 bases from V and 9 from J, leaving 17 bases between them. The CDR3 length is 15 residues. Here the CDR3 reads CASSLRVGAGGEQFF. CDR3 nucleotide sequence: TGTGCCAGCAGCTTACGAGTGGGGGCCGGCGGTGAGCAGTTCTTC.

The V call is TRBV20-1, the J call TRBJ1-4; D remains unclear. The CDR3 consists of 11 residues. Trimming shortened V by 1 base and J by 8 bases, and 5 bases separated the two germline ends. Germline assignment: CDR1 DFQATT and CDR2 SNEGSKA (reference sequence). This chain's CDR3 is CSARVAEKLFF. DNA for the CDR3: TGCAGTGCTAGAGTGGCGGAAAAACTGTTTTTT.

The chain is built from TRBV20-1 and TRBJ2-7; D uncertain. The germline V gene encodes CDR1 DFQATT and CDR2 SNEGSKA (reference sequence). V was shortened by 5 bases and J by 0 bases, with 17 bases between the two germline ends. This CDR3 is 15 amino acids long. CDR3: CSALTGRHSSYEQYF. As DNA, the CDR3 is TGCAGTGCTCTCACCGGCAGGCACAGCTCCTACGAGCAGTACTTC.

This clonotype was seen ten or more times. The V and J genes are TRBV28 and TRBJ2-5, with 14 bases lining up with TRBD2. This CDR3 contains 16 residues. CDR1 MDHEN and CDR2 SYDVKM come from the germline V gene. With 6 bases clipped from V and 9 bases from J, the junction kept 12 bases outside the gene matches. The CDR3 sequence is CASRGTSGSSKSAQYF. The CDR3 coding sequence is TGTGCCAGCAGGGGGACTAGCGGGAGCTCTAAATCGGCCCAGTACTTC.

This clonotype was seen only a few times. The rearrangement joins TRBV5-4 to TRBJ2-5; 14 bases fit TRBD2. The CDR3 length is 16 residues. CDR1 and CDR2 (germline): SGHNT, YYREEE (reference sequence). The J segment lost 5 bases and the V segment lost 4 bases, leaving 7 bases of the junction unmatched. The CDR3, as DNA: TGTGCCAGCAGCGCCCGGACTAGCGGGAGGTCGGAGACCCAGTACTTC. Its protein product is CASSARTSGRSETQYF.

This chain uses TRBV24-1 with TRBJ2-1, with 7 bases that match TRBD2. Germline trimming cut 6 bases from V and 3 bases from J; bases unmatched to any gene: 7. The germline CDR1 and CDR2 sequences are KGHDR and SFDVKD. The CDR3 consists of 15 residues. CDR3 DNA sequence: TGTGCCACCAGTCGGGGGGAGGGCCTCTACAATGAGCAGTTCTTC. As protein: CATSRGEGLYNEQFF.

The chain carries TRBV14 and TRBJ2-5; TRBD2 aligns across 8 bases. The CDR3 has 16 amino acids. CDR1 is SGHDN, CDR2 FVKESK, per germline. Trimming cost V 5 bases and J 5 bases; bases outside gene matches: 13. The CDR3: CASSSHSGSLGETQYF. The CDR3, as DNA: TGTGCCAGCAGCTCTCACAGCGGGAGTTTGGGGGAGACCCAGTACTTC.

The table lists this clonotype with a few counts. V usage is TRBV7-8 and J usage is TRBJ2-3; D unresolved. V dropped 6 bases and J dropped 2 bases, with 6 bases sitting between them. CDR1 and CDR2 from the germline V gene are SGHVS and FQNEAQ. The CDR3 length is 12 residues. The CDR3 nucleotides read TGTGCCAGCAGTCCAGCCACAGATACGCAGTATTTT. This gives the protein CASSPATDTQYF. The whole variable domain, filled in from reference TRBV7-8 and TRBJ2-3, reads GAGVSQSPRYKVAKRGQDVALRCDPISGHVSLFWYQQALGQGPEFLTYFQNEAQLDKSGLPSDRFFAERPEGSVSTLKIQRTQQEDSAVYLCASSPATDTQYFGPGTRLTVL.

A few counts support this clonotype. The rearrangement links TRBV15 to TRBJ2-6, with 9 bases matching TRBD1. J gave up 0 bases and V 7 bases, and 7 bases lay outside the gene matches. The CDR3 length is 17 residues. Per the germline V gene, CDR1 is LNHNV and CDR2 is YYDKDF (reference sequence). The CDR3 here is CATTGGTGLSGANVLTF. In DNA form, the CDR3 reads TGTGCCACCACCGGGGGGACAGGGCTCTCTGGGGCCAACGTCCTGACTTTC.

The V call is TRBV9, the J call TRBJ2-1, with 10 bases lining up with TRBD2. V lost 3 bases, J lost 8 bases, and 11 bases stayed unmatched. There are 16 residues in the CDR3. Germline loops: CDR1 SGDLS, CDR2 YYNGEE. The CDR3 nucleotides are TGTGCCAGCAGCGCCGACAGTGGGCTAGCGGGAGATGAGCAGTTCTTC. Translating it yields CASSADSGLAGDEQFF. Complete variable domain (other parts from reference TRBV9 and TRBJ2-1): DSGVTQTPKHLITATGQRVTLRCSPRSGDLSVYWYQQSLDQGLQFLIQYYNGEERAKGNILERFSAQQFPDLHSELNLSSLELGDSALYFCASSADSGLAGDEQFFGPGTRLTVL.

The CDR3 protein is CASRPGQTYEQYF. As DNA, the CDR3 is TGTGCCAGCAGACCCGGACAAACCTACGAGCAGTACTTC. The chain combines TRBV28 with TRBJ2-7; a weak D match, TRBD1 (5 bases). V was shortened by 6 bases and J by 2 bases, with 11 bases between the two germline ends. This CDR3 comprises 13 residues. The germline V gene has CDR1 MDHEN and CDR2 SYDVKM.

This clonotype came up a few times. This chain's CDR3 is CSAQGDSYNEQFF. The DNA for the CDR3 is TGCAGTGCTCAGGGGGACTCCTACAATGAGCAGTTCTTC. The gene calls are TRBV20-1 and TRBJ2-1, with TRBD1 identical over 7 bases. The CDR3 contains 13 residues. CDR1 is DFQATT and CDR2 is SNEGSKA in the germline V gene (reference sequence). V gave up 5 bases and J gave up 0 bases; unmatched junction bases: 1.

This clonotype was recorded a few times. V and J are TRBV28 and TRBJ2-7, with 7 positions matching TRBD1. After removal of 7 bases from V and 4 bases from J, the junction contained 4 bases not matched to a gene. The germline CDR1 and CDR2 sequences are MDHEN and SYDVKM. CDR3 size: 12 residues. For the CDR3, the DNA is TGTGCCAGCAAGGGGGCAAGGTACGAGCAGTACTTC. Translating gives CASKGARYEQYF.

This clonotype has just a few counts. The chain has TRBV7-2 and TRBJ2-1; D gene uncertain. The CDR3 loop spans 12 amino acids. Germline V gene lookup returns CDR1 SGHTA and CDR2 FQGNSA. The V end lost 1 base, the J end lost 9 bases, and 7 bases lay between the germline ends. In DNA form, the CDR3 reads TGTGCCAGCAGCTTAGTAAACATTGAGCAGTTCTTC. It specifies CASSLVNIEQFF. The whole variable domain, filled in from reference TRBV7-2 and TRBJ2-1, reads GAGVSQSPSNKVTEKGKDVELRCDPISGHTALYWYRQSLGQGLEFLIYFQGNSAPDKSGLPSDRFSAERTGGSVSTLTIQRTQQEDSAVYLCASSLVNIEQFFGPGTRLTVL.

This CDR3 reads CASSRVLLANEQFF. CDR3 nucleotide sequence: TGTGCCAGCAGCCGGGTCCTCCTCGCGAATGAGCAGTTCTTC. The chain recombines TRBV11-2 with TRBJ2-1; D unclear. Germline V gene data show CDR1 as SGHAT and CDR2 as FQNNGV. Trimming took off 5 bases at V and 7 bases at J, with 15 bases between the two ends. The CDR3 has 14 residues.

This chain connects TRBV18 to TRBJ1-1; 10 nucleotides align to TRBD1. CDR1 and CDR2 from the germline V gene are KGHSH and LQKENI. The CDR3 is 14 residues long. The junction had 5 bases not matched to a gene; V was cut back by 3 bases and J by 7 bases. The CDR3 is CASSPRQGADEAFF. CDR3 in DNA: TGTGCCAGCTCACCCAGACAGGGGGCGGATGAAGCTTTCTTT.

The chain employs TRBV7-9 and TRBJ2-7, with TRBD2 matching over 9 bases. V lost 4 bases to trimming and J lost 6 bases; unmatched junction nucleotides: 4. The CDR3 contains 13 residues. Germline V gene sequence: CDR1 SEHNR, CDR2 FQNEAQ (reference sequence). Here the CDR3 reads CASSSRLAVEQYF. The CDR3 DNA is TGTGCCAGCAGCTCCAGACTAGCGGTCGAGCAGTACTTC.

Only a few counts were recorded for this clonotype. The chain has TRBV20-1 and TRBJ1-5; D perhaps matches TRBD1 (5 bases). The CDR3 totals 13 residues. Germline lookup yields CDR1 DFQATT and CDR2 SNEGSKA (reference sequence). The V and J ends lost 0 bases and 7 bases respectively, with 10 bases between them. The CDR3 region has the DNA TGCAGTGCTAGAGACAGGGAGATGCAGCCCCAGCATTTT. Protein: CSARDREMQPQHF.